One and the same sample provided the 3 T cell receptor beta chains below, sequenced in a study of T-cell reconstitution after alpha-beta-depleted transplantation in children. During its preparation, the TCRbeta library received unique molecular identifiers. TCRdb ran MiXCR on the PCR reads and lists one entry per CDR3 protein. The sample holds 40,000 to 55,000 distinct CDR3 sequences, around 8.8% seen once. Sample: PBMCs, mostly from graft donor cells, taken 60 days after TCRalphabeta/CD19-depleted stem cell transplant. All receptors come from a male patient between 2 and 10 years old who had a stem cell transplant for chronic granulomatous disease, so the T cells may come from the graft donor.

The V gene is TRBV2, the J gene TRBJ2-4; D possibly corresponds to TRBD1 (6 bases). CDR1 is SNHLY, CDR2 FYNNEI, per germline. Trimming cost V 5 bases and J 1 base, with 12 bases left between them. CDR3 size: 15 residues. The CDR3 DNA is TGTGCCAGCAGTTTAGGGGGTATGGCCAAAAACATTCAGTACTTC. Amino acids: CASSLGGMAKNIQYF.

Ten or more counts support this clonotype. The chain is built from TRBV2 and TRBJ2-7; 11 bases agree with TRBD1. Germline V gene lookup returns CDR1 SNHLY and CDR2 FYNNEI. The CDR3 covers 13 residues. Germline trimming cut 7 bases from V and 4 bases from J; bases unmatched to any gene: 3. DNA of the CDR3: TGTGCCAGCAAGGGACAGGGGGAATACGAGCAGTACTTC. It yields the protein CASKGQGEYEQYF.

The sample holds many counts of this clonotype. This chain uses TRBV7-2 with TRBJ1-6; a weak D match, TRBD1 (5 bases). The CDR3 consists of 16 residues. V was cut by 1 base and J by 8 bases, with 15 bases left in between. CDR1 and CDR2 (germline): SGHTA, FQGNSA. The chain's CDR3 is CASSLESFGTYSPLHF. DNA of the CDR3: TGTGCCAGCAGCTTAGAAAGTTTTGGGACCTATTCACCCCTCCACTTT. Combining the CDR3 with reference TRBV7-2 and TRBJ1-6 gives the whole variable domain GAGVSQSPSNKVTEKGKDVELRCDPISGHTALYWYRQSLGQGLEFLIYFQGNSAPDKSGLPSDRFSAERTGGSVSTLTIQRTQQEDSAVYLCASSLESFGTYSPLHFGNGTRLTVT.